These 31 T cell receptor beta chains share one sample of origin, sequenced in a study of early T cells in non-severe SARS-CoV-2 infection. TCRdb used MiXCR to reprocess the 5' RACE reads, holding one entry per CDR3 protein. The profile shows some 30,000 distinct CDR3 sequences, over 6.5% of them singletons. Sequencing was done on a sample of whole blood. Source of these receptors: an adult who was a healthcare worker with PCR-confirmed SARS-CoV-2 infection or an uninfected control (not recorded which).

This clonotype was counted between two and nine times. The chain joins TRBV7-9 to TRBJ2-1, with a tentative D call TRBD2 (6 bases). CDR1 is SEHNR, CDR2 FQNEAQ, per germline (reference sequence). The CDR3 is made up of 22 amino acids. The ends were cut back, 0 bases at V and 2 bases at J, with 29 bases in the middle. The DNA for the CDR3 is TGTGCCAGCAGCTTAGCGATTATGAAAAGGACCCGTGCGGACTACCCCTACAATGAGCAGTTCTTC. This codes for CASSLAIMKRTRADYPYNEQFF. Supplemented by reference TRBV7-9 and TRBJ2-1, the full variable domain reads DTGVSQNPRHKITKRGQNVTFRCDPISEHNRLYWYRQTLGQGPEFLTYFQNEAQLEKSRLLSDRFSAERPKGSFSTLEIQRTEQGDSAMYLCASSLAIMKRTRADYPYNEQFFGPGTRLTVL.

This clonotype appeared many times. The V gene is TRBV3-1, the J gene TRBJ2-1, with D possibly being TRBD2 (6 bases). CDR3 length: 15 residues. Trimming removed 1 base at V and 9 bases at J, with 16 bases between. Looked up from germline, CDR1 is LGHDT and CDR2 is YNNKEL (reference sequence). The CDR3 DNA follows: TGTGCCAGCAGCCAAGTCAACGGGAGAGGAGGTGAGCAGTTCTTC. Protein: CASSQVNGRGGEQFF.

The table lists this clonotype with many counts. The chain uses TRBV7-9 and TRBJ2-7, with 10 bases lining up with TRBD2. The trim removed 5 bases at V and 5 bases at J, leaving 9 bases unmatched. The length of the CDR3 is 15 residues. CDR1 and CDR2 from the germline V gene are SEHNR and FQNEAQ (reference sequence). The CDR3 region has the DNA TGTGCCAGCAGCCAGAACCTAGCGGGAGTCGACGAGCAGTACTTC. Residues: CASSQNLAGVDEQYF. Based on the CDR3 plus reference TRBV7-9 and TRBJ2-7, the full variable domain is DTGVSQNPRHKITKRGQNVTFRCDPISEHNRLYWYRQTLGQGPEFLTYFQNEAQLEKSRLLSDRFSAERPKGSFSTLEIQRTEQGDSAMYLCASSQNLAGVDEQYFGPGTRLTVT.

This clonotype was seen many times. The rearrangement links TRBV10-1 to TRBJ1-1, with a weak D call TRBD1 (6 bases). The CDR3 contains 13 residues. From germline, CDR1 is WNHNN and CDR2 SYGVQD (reference sequence). With 6 bases removed from V and 1 base from J, the gap between germline ends came to 9 bases. The CDR3 here is CASSGQRNTEAFF. CDR3 sequence (DNA): TGCGCCAGCAGCGGACAGAGGAACACTGAAGCTTTCTTT.

The rearrangement joins TRBV29-1 to TRBJ2-5, with D perhaps assigned TRBD1 or TRBD2 (5 bases each). The CDR3 covers 12 residues. Between the trimmed V and J ends, which lost 6 bases and 2 bases, there was a span of 10 bases. Germline assignment: CDR1 SQVTM and CDR2 ANQGSEA. The CDR3 here is CSVRDGQETQYF. The DNA of the CDR3 is TGCAGCGTAAGGGACGGACAAGAGACCCAGTACTTC. Variable domain in full (rest from reference TRBV29-1 and TRBJ2-5): SAVISQKPSRDICQRGTSLTIQCQVDSQVTMMFWYRQQPGQSLTLIATANQGSEATYESGFVIDKFPISRPNLTFSTLTVSNMSPEDSSIYLCSVRDGQETQYFGPGTRLLVL.

This clonotype showed up many times. This chain connects TRBV9 to TRBJ2-3; 10 bases align to TRBD2. The CDR3 totals 16 residues. The V gene end was trimmed by 1 base and the J gene end by 3 bases; junction bases not matched to a gene: 5. From germline, CDR1 is SGDLS and CDR2 YYNGEE. The CDR3 coding sequence is TGTGCCAGCAGCGTATCTAGCGGGAGCGTGACAGATACGCAGTATTTT. This gives the protein CASSVSSGSVTDTQYF.

This clonotype was detected ten times or more. The rearrangement joins TRBV6-6 to TRBJ2-7, with D hard to call. V was clipped by 6 bases and J by 0 bases, with 15 bases between them. Germline V gives CDR1 MNHNY, CDR2 SVGAGI (reference sequence). This CDR3 spans 15 amino acids. The CDR3 region has the DNA TGTGCCAGCAGGGTCCGTGACAAACACTCCTACGAGCAGTACTTC. Residues: CASRVRDKHSYEQYF.

This chain links TRBV11-3 with TRBJ1-3; D remains unclear. The V gene's germline CDR1 is SGHNT and CDR2 YENEEA. Trimming removed 4 bases at V and 4 bases at J, with 11 bases between. The CDR3 consists of 14 residues. CDR3 residues: CASSSTDGGNTIYF. The CDR3 DNA is TGTGCCAGCAGCTCCACGGACGGAGGAAACACCATATATTTT.

V and J are TRBV29-1 and TRBJ2-1; 8 bases match TRBD2. Germline trimming cut 4 bases from V and 3 bases from J; bases unmatched to any gene: 2. This CDR3 is 13 amino acids long. Looked up from germline, CDR1 is SQVTM and CDR2 is ANQGSEA. For the CDR3, the DNA is TGCAGCGTTGTTGCGGGAGGCTACAATGAGCAGTTCTTC. Translating gives CSVVAGGYNEQFF.

This clonotype was counted at least ten times. The gene calls are TRBV7-9 and TRBJ2-1, with 7 bases that match TRBD1. The germline gives CDR1 SEHNR, CDR2 FQNEAQ (reference sequence). The CDR3 runs to 14 residues. The V gene end was trimmed by 5 bases and the J gene end by 6 bases; junction bases not matched to a gene: 7. The CDR3 sequence is CASSLQGRSNEQFF. DNA of the CDR3: TGTGCCAGCAGCCTACAGGGGAGAAGCAATGAGCAGTTCTTC.

The rearrangement joins TRBV6-5 to TRBJ2-5; TRBD1 matches 7 bases. This CDR3 comprises 13 residues. With 6 bases clipped from V and 2 bases from J, the junction kept 3 bases outside the gene matches. Per the germline V gene, CDR1 is MNHEY and CDR2 is SVGAGI. CDR3 nucleotides: TGTGCCAGCAGACTACAGGGGCAAGAGACCCAGTACTTC. This sequence encodes CASRLQGQETQYF.

This clonotype has ten or more counts. V and J are TRBV11-2 and TRBJ2-1; D call uncertain. Germline CDR1 and CDR2: SGHAT and FQNNGV. This CDR3 has 15 residues. V shed 5 bases and J shed 0 bases, with 11 bases lying between them. CDR3 sequence reads: CASSQRAHSYNEQFF. The CDR3 DNA reads TGTGCCAGCAGCCAACGGGCACACTCCTACAATGAGCAGTTCTTC.

This clonotype has at least ten counts. The chain links TRBV12-5 to TRBJ2-7, with 7 nucleotides matching TRBD1. V lost 6 bases, J lost 3 bases, and 5 bases stayed unmatched. This CDR3 has 13 residues. Germline CDR1 is LGHNT and CDR2 is FRNRAP. The DNA of the CDR3 is TGTGCTAGTGGACGACAGGGTAACTACGAGCAGTACTTC. Translated: CASGRQGNYEQYF.

This clonotype was counted ten times or more. The chain is built from TRBV5-1 and TRBJ1-5, with D uncertain. The CDR3 extends over 13 amino acids. Germline-derived CDR1 and CDR2 are SGHRS and YFSETQ. Trimming left V 1 base short and J 0 bases short, with 2 bases between. The CDR3 DNA sequence: TGCGCCAGCAGCTTGAGTAGCAATCAGCCCCAGCATTTT. Translated: CASSLSSNQPQHF.

This clonotype was seen many times. The rearrangement joins TRBV5-4 to TRBJ2-1, with D perhaps given as TRBD1 or TRBD2 (5 bases each). The germline V gene has CDR1 SGHNT and CDR2 YYREEE (reference sequence). The CDR3 length is 14 residues. V lost 4 bases, J lost 6 bases, and 14 bases lay in between. The CDR3 region has the DNA TGTGCCAGCAGCGGCCTAACGGGGCGCAATGAGCAGTTCTTC. The encoded protein is CASSGLTGRNEQFF.

This clonotype is medium-sized (0.01 to 0.1%) within its sample. The rearrangement uses TRBV6-2 or TRBV6-3 and TRBJ2-7; 7 positions agree with TRBD1. The germline V gene encodes CDR1 MNHEY and CDR2 SVGEGT. The CDR3 runs 15 residues. Germline trimming cut 0 bases from V and 4 bases from J; bases unmatched to any gene: 6. CDR3 residues: CASSYSMGTVYEQYF. The CDR3 DNA reads as TGTGCCAGCAGTTACTCCATGGGGACAGTGTACGAGCAGTACTTC.

This clonotype has a handful of counts. The gene calls are TRBV27 and TRBJ2-3; TRBD2 might be the D (6 bases). CDR1 MNHEY and CDR2 SMNVEV come from the germline V gene (reference sequence). Deletions cut 6 bases from V and 5 bases from J, with 15 bases between. This CDR3 has 14 residues. The CDR3 DNA reads as TGTGCCAGCAGGAGGCCTAGCGTGGGAGATACGCAGTATTTT. Residues: CASRRPSVGDTQYF.

The genes are TRBV3-1 and TRBJ2-2; D is ambiguous. Germline V gene lookup returns CDR1 LGHDT and CDR2 YNNKEL (reference sequence). V was cut by 6 bases and J by 5 bases, with 13 bases left in between. This CDR3 region has 14 residues. The CDR3 loop is CASRLLRQTGELFF. Written as DNA, the CDR3 is TGTGCCAGCAGACTACTTAGGCAAACCGGGGAGCTGTTTTTT.

By proportion, this clonotype is medium-sized. The V call is TRBV6-1, the J call TRBJ2-7; no clear D. V lost 4 bases, J lost 3 bases, and 4 bases lay in between. This CDR3 contains 11 residues. Germline values: CDR1 MNHNS, CDR2 SASEGT. Here the CDR3 reads CASSADYEQYF. CDR3 coding DNA: TGTGCCAGCAGTGCTGACTACGAGCAGTACTTC.

This clonotype was seen many times. The rearrangement joins TRBV6-2 or TRBV6-3 to TRBJ2-2, with D tentatively TRBD1 (5 bases). CDR1 and CDR2 (germline): MNHEY, SVGEGT. Trimming removed 6 bases from V and 4 bases from J, with 9 bases in between. This CDR3 region has 13 residues. CDR3 coding DNA: TGTGCCAGCAGCCTGGACATCACCGGGGAGCTGTTTTTT. Translation gives CASSLDITGELFF.

For this clonotype: A much more abundant neighbour one base away suggests this may be a read error. The rearrangement joins TRBV4-1 to TRBJ1-2, with 7 bases fitting TRBD1. This CDR3 contains 14 residues. From germline, CDR1 is MGHRA and CDR2 YSYEKL. The CDR3 loop reads CTSSHFDRDYGYTF. CDR3 in DNA: TGCACCAGCAGCCATTTCGACAGGGACTATGGCTACACCTTC.

This sequence joins TRBV11-2 and TRBJ2-1; D may be TRBD1 or TRBD2 (5 bases each). This CDR3 is 16 amino acids long. CDR1 and CDR2 (germline): SGHAT, FQNNGV. V lost 8 bases and J 2 bases, leaving 19 bases between the germline ends. The CDR3, as DNA: TGTGCCAGCCGCACGGGTCGGGACGACCCCTACAATGAGCAGTTCTTC. This codes for CASRTGRDDPYNEQFF.

This clonotype has more than one count but fewer than ten. V usage is TRBV27 and J usage is TRBJ1-1; D is unclear. V was trimmed by 0 bases and J by 4 bases, leaving 15 bases between them. The CDR3 contains 16 residues. The germline V gene encodes CDR1 MNHEY and CDR2 SMNVEV (reference sequence). The CDR3 DNA is TGTGCCAGCAGTTTATCGGCACTCTACGAAGGCACTGAAGCTTTCTTT. This gives the protein CASSLSALYEGTEAFF.

This clonotype was found a few times. For the CDR3, the DNA is TGTGCCAGCAGCATCGCAGGGGATCAGCCCCAGCATTTT. As protein: CASSIAGDQPQHF. V and J are TRBV5-6 and TRBJ1-5; D is perhaps TRBD1 (6 bases). V gave up 4 bases and J gave up 5 bases, with 10 bases separating them. CDR1 is SGHDT, CDR2 YYEEEE, per germline. The CDR3 runs 13 residues.

In its sample, this clonotype was seen many times. The chain links TRBV7-3 to TRBJ2-1; 12 bases fit TRBD2. V lost 5 bases to trimming and J lost 7 bases; unmatched junction nucleotides: 9. The germline V gene has CDR1 SGHTA and CDR2 FQGTGA. This CDR3 is 16 amino acids long. The CDR3 bases are TGTGCCAGCAGCCGCGACACTAGCGGGAGGCGGAATGAGCAGTTCTTC. This gives the protein CASSRDTSGRRNEQFF.

This clonotype was counted only a few times. V is TRBV18 and J is TRBJ2-5, with D maybe TRBD1 (6 bases). V gave up 0 bases and J gave up 4 bases, with 9 bases separating them. CDR1 is KGHSH, CDR2 LQKENI, per germline. The CDR3 runs 14 residues. The CDR3 loop is CASSPPGHRETQYF. CDR3 sequence (DNA): TGTGCCAGCTCACCACCGGGACACAGAGAGACCCAGTACTTC.

The V and J genes are TRBV4-3 and TRBJ2-1; D gene ambiguous. V lost 2 bases and J 8 bases, leaving 10 bases between the germline ends. The V gene's germline CDR1 is LGHNA and CDR2 YSLEER. This CDR3 has 13 amino acids. CDR3 protein: CASSQWSTDEQFF. The DNA for the CDR3 is TGCGCCAGCAGCCAATGGAGTACCGATGAGCAGTTCTTC.

This clonotype was observed at least ten times. The chain has TRBV19 and TRBJ2-1, with D unclear. The length of the CDR3 is 11 residues. Germline V gives CDR1 LNHDA, CDR2 SQIVND (reference sequence). V lost 4 bases and J 5 bases, leaving 3 bases between the germline ends. The CDR3 sequence: CASSTHNEQFF. The CDR3 nucleotides read TGTGCCAGTAGTACCCACAATGAGCAGTTCTTC.

The chain has TRBV12-3 or TRBV12-4 and TRBJ1-2, with TRBD1 identical over 7 bases. CDR3 size: 15 residues. Unmatched junction bases numbered 10, after V lost 1 base and J lost 8 bases. CDR3 in DNA: TGTGCCAGCAGTTTAGAGACAGGGCCCCTCGGAGGCTACACCTTC. It encodes CASSLETGPLGGYTF.

The sample holds many counts of this clonotype. The chain combines TRBV7-9 with TRBJ2-3; unclear D gene. V was shortened by 5 bases and J by 0 bases, with 15 bases between the two germline ends. The V gene's germline CDR1 is SEHNR and CDR2 FQNEAQ (reference sequence). CDR3 length: 16 residues. For the CDR3, the DNA is TGTGCCAGCAGCCCCCCGTGGGCGGATAGCACAGATACGCAGTATTTT. Translation: CASSPPWADSTDTQYF.

This clonotype was observed many times. This chain links TRBV19 with TRBJ1-5, with 10 bases matching TRBD1. The CDR3 consists of 15 residues. Germline CDR1 and CDR2: LNHDA and SQIVND (reference sequence). V lost 6 bases and J lost 1; bases outside the gene matches: 3. As DNA, the CDR3 is TGTGCCAGTAGGACAGGGGGCAGGAGCAATCAGCCCCAGCATTTT. It codes for CASRTGGRSNQPQHF.